The present entry profiles one T cell receptor (beta chain) with its context. No antigen is known for it. Per-base quality was not reported, and no clone a single base away is much larger than it. V is trimmed back by 2 bases and J by 3 bases, and the junction contains 2 bases that no gene match accounts for. According to the germline V gene, CDR1 reads MNHEY and CDR2 reads SVGAGI. Inclusive of the bounding cysteine and phenylalanine, the CDR3 is 15 residues long. The retained sequence is limited to the CDR3, 45 bases, with the frame set at the first base. The sample comes from a study of T cell changes during pregnancy in multiple sclerosis (dated by TCRdb to between 2019 and 2020). For the wider study: Changes in the T cell repertoire over the course of pregnancy were examined in this study in women with multiple sclerosis.

The method behind the library was the immunoSEQ multiplex PCR assay. Imported from immuneACCESS, the table was reduced by TCRdb to in-frame sequences with V and J called. These copies leave out some clones; in studies compared against another copy, an unresolved V gene accounts for under half, and the cause of the remainder is not known. This sample is represented by about 18,000 clones; 88% of them were singletons. About 1.3% of the sample goes to the ten largest clones. Sequencing used CD4+ T cells from peripheral blood mononuclear cells, obtained in the first trimester of pregnancy. This receptor was taken from a female donor in good health, enrolled as a control in a pregnancy study. This chain is built from TRBV6-5 and TRBJ1-2; 11 central bases correspond to TRBD1. This receptor has the CDR3 CASSYGTGGYYGYTF. DNA sequence: TGTGCCAGCAGTTACGGGACAGGGGGTTACTATGGCTACACCTTC.